The table lists the clone carrying this T cell receptor (beta chain) with a few counts. Its specificity is unknown. The data were obtained in a study of vaccination and CD4 T cells after COVID-19. In the study overall: Spike peptides, overlapping and drawn from SARS-CoV-2, HCoV-NL63, HCoV-OC43 and HCoV-229E, were used to stimulate cells.

Documented treatment: approximately 11-day PBMC culture with coronavirus spike peptide pools or control peptides (ViraFEST assay). One should note that the unexposed donor's CD4+ T cells were collected before the COVID-19 pandemic (2011-2018). With peptide pools, ViraFEST first expanded antigen-specific T cells and afterwards sequenced their TCRs. Cultured CD4+ T-cell DNA underwent Oncomine TCR Beta short-read sequencing. CD4+ T cells were cultured, and genomic DNA was extracted from them. Each CDR3 protein gets one entry after TCRdb re-called the PCR reads with MiXCR. This sample has about 9,700 distinct CDR3 sequences, with approximately 44% found just once. The sequenced material came from CD4+ T cells from blood, cultured in vitro. The sequence was obtained from a human donor in good health.

DNA for the CDR3: TGTGCCAGCAGCAAAAACACCGGGACAGGGAGCTCCTACGAGCAGTACTTC. It translates to CASSKNTGTGSSYEQYF. The chain employs TRBV6-1 and TRBJ2-7; 9 bases match TRBD1. This CDR3 spans 17 amino acids. Trimming cost V 6 bases and J 0 bases; bases outside gene matches: 12. Looked up from germline, CDR1 is MNHNS and CDR2 is SASEGT.